What follows are 6 T cell receptor beta chains derived from one specimen sequenced in a study of T cells in Graves' hyperthyroidism and ophthalmopathy. TCR beta CDR3 regions were amplified from RNA. The primer set for the first-round RT-PCR of the TCR CDR3 was HTBI. TCRdb re-called the multiplex PCR reads through MiXCR, storing one row per CDR3 protein. Of about 350,000 distinct CDR3 sequences detected, about a sixth appear once; the ten largest clones hold roughly a sixth. Material: blood. The receptors were gathered from a middle-aged woman with Graves' ophthalmopathy.

Many counts were recorded for this clonotype. The chain joins TRBV6-5 to TRBJ2-7, with a possible D match to TRBD2 (6 bases). The CDR3 sequence is 12 residues long. From germline, CDR1 is MNHEY and CDR2 SVGAGI. With 6 bases removed from V and 4 bases from J, the gap between germline ends came to 10 bases. The CDR3 bases are TGTGCCAGCAGGGGACTCGGGTACGAGCAGTACTTC. As protein: CASRGLGYEQYF.

The chain recombines TRBV6-1 with TRBJ1-2; 7 nucleotides agree with TRBD1. Looked up from germline, CDR1 is MNHNS and CDR2 is SASEGT. The CDR3 loop spans 13 amino acids. V shed 10 bases and J 4 bases; nucleotides not matched to a gene: 9. The CDR3 loop is CATLRDRGYGYTF. In nucleotides, the CDR3 is TGTGCCACGCTCCGGGACAGAGGCTATGGCTACACCTTC.

This clonotype was recorded many times. The chain combines TRBV20-1 with TRBJ1-1; a weak D match, TRBD1 (6 bases). The germline gives CDR1 DFQATT, CDR2 SNEGSKA (reference sequence). The CDR3 extends over 13 amino acids. Trimming removed 6 bases from V and 3 bases from J, with 14 bases in between. The CDR3 nucleotides are TGCAGTGCCGGGTCGTACAGGGACACTGAAGCTTTCTTT. It yields the protein CSAGSYRDTEAFF.

This clonotype was seen ten or more times. The CDR3 coding sequence is TGCGCCAGCAGCTTTTATTCGGGACAGCGTGGAAACACCATATATTTT. This translates into CASSFYSGQRGNTIYF. The chain recombines TRBV5-1 with TRBJ1-3; 7 bases align to TRBD1. Per the germline V gene, CDR1 is SGHRS and CDR2 is YFSETQ. The CDR3 runs to 16 residues. The V gene end was trimmed by 2 bases and the J gene end by 3 bases; junction bases not matched to a gene: 8.

This clonotype was detected ten times or more. J is TRBJ2-7 and V is TRBV19; 7 bases fit TRBD1. V lost 6 bases to trimming and J lost 0 bases; unmatched junction nucleotides: 8. This CDR3 comprises 15 residues. CDR1 and CDR2 from the germline V gene are LNHDA and SQIVND (reference sequence). The CDR3 reads CASSKTRDSSYEQYF. The CDR3 nucleotides are TGTGCCAGTAGCAAGACCAGGGACAGCTCCTACGAGCAGTACTTC.

At least ten counts were recorded for this clonotype. The chain combines TRBV11-2 with TRBJ2-7; D unclear. Germline CDR1 is SGHAT and CDR2 is FQNNGV. V lost 0 bases and J 0 bases, leaving 9 bases between the germline ends. The CDR3 totals 15 residues. The CDR3 spells CASSLERRYSYEQYF. The CDR3 region has the DNA TGTGCCAGCAGCTTAGAGAGGCGGTACTCCTACGAGCAGTACTTC.